These T cell receptor beta chains were read from a single sample in a study of T cell responses to AZD1222 COVID-19 vaccine. TCRdb's copy holds only in-frame clones and misses some; the assay was immunoSEQ multiplex PCR. Of about 120,000 clones listed, about 85% are singletons. This sample comprised peripheral blood, obtained on day 0 of AZD1222 vaccination. These receptors originate from an adult in good health. Both conserved end residues are part of each CDR3. The order of the fields is J gene, V gene, D gene, clone size, CDR3 protein, CDR3 DNA. A D gene is named only where the DNA matches it firmly. Clone size is not always given. Where it is, it says once, few, many or a class for expanded clones.

J gene: TRBJ1-1; V gene: TRBV11-2; D gene: NA; clone size: once; CDR3 protein: CASTAEIMNTEAFF; CDR3 DNA: TGTGCCAGCACCGCCGAGATCATGAACACTGAAGCTTTCTTT
J gene: TRBJ2-5; V gene: TRBV7-3; D gene: TRBD2; clone size: NA; CDR3 protein: CASSSSGAEGGTQYF; CDR3 DNA: TGTGCCAGCAGCTCTAGCGGGGCCGAGGGGGGGACCCAGTACTTC
J gene: TRBJ1-5; V gene: TRBV27; D gene: NA; clone size: NA; CDR3 protein: CASSSYRDPHRKQPQHF; CDR3 DNA: TGTGCCAGCAGTTCGTACCGGGACCCACACCGGAAACAGCCCCAGCATTTT
J gene: TRBJ2-1; V gene: TRBV27; D gene: NA; clone size: NA; CDR3 protein: CASSLFASRGREQFF; CDR3 DNA: TGTGCCAGCAGTTTATTTGCTAGTCGGGGGAGGGAGCAGTTCTTC
J gene: TRBJ2-5; V gene: TRBV10-3; D gene: NA; clone size: NA; CDR3 protein: CAISDMDSKETQYF; CDR3 DNA: TGTGCCATCAGTGATATGGACTCAAAAGAGACCCAGTACTTC
J gene: TRBJ1-2; V gene: TRBV28; D gene: TRBD1; clone size: once; CDR3 protein: CASSSLMGGQGAFGYTF; CDR3 DNA: TGTGCCAGCAGTTCACTTATGGGGGGACAGGGGGCCTTTGGCTACACCTTC
J gene: TRBJ1-5; V gene: TRBV3-1/TRBV3-2; D gene: TRBD1; clone size: NA; CDR3 protein: CASSPTGVVQPQHF; CDR3 DNA: TGTGCCAGCAGCCCAACAGGGGTGGTTCAGCCCCAGCATTTT
J gene: TRBJ1-4; V gene: TRBV19; D gene: TRBD1; clone size: NA; CDR3 protein: CAAGRGYEKLFF; CDR3 DNA: TGTGCCGCGGGCAGGGGGTACGAAAAACTGTTTTTT
J gene: TRBJ1-4; V gene: TRBV27; D gene: TRBD1; clone size: once; CDR3 protein: CASSPDRGPDEKLFF; CDR3 DNA: TGTGCCAGCAGTCCCGACAGGGGGCCAGATGAAAAACTGTTTTTT
J gene: TRBJ2-7; V gene: TRBV7-9; D gene: TRBD2; clone size: NA; CDR3 protein: CASSLAIAGGAYEQYF; CDR3 DNA: TGTGCCAGCAGCTTAGCCATAGCGGGAGGGGCCTACGAGCAGTACTTC
J gene: TRBJ2-1; V gene: TRBV5-1; D gene: TRBD2; clone size: NA; CDR3 protein: CASSLRLAGANEQFF; CDR3 DNA: TGCGCCAGCAGCTTACGCCTAGCGGGAGCCAATGAGCAGTTCTTC
J gene: TRBJ2-7; V gene: TRBV7-9; D gene: NA; clone size: NA; CDR3 protein: CASSLDRGEQYF; CDR3 DNA: TGTGCCAGCAGCTTAGACCGTGGCGAGCAGTACTTC
J gene: TRBJ2-6; V gene: TRBV7-9; D gene: NA; clone size: few; CDR3 protein: CASSSWGSGANVLTF; CDR3 DNA: TGTGCCAGCAGCTCCTGGGGCTCTGGGGCCAACGTCCTGACTTTC
J gene: TRBJ2-3; V gene: TRBV28; D gene: NA; clone size: NA; CDR3 protein: CASSLSSSDTQYF; CDR3 DNA: TGTGCCAGCAGTTTATCCAGCTCGGATACGCAGTATTTT
J gene: TRBJ2-7; V gene: TRBV9; D gene: TRBD1; clone size: NA; CDR3 protein: CASSPTGTGTAYEQYF; CDR3 DNA: TGTGCCAGCAGCCCAACCGGGACAGGGACCGCCTACGAGCAGTACTTC
J gene: TRBJ1-5; V gene: TRBV28; D gene: NA; clone size: NA; CDR3 protein: CASRTYSNQPQHF; CDR3 DNA: TGTGCCAGCAGAACCTACAGTAATCAGCCCCAGCATTTT
J gene: TRBJ1-1; V gene: TRBV7-2; D gene: NA; clone size: once; CDR3 protein: CASSLDQGGDTEAFF; CDR3 DNA: TGTGCCAGCAGCTTAGATCAGGGTGGGGACACTGAAGCTTTCTTT
J gene: TRBJ2-2; V gene: TRBV18; D gene: NA; clone size: few; CDR3 protein: CASSPNRVARDTGELFF; CDR3 DNA: TGTGCCAGCTCACCAAACAGGGTGGCGAGGGACACCGGGGAGCTGTTTTTT
J gene: TRBJ1-5; V gene: TRBV6-1; D gene: NA; clone size: NA; CDR3 protein: CASSEAAGLNQPQHF; CDR3 DNA: TGTGCCAGCAGTGAAGCTGCCGGCCTCAATCAGCCCCAGCATTTT
J gene: TRBJ2-1; V gene: TRBV7-5; D gene: NA; clone size: NA; CDR3 protein: CARASATSGQSSYNEQFF; CDR3 DNA: TGTGCCAGGGCCTCGGCGACTAGCGGTCAGAGCTCCTACAATGAGCAGTTCTTC
J gene: TRBJ2-1; V gene: TRBV7-3; D gene: TRBD2; clone size: NA; CDR3 protein: CASSAKRLAGGPISNEQFF; CDR3 DNA: TGTGCCAGCAGCGCTAAAAGACTAGCGGGAGGGCCCATATCGAATGAGCAGTTCTTC
J gene: TRBJ1-1; V gene: TRBV6-6; D gene: TRBD1; clone size: NA; CDR3 protein: CASSYSTPGQAEAFF; CDR3 DNA: TGTGCCAGCAGTTACTCAACCCCGGGACAGGCTGAAGCTTTCTTT
J gene: TRBJ1-3; V gene: TRBV30; D gene: NA; clone size: NA; CDR3 protein: CAWSVVRGTGNTIYF; CDR3 DNA: TGTGCCTGGAGTGTAGTCCGGGGGACAGGAAACACCATATATTTT
J gene: TRBJ1-1; V gene: TRBV5-1; D gene: NA; clone size: once; CDR3 protein: CASSFSGVGSEAFF; CDR3 DNA: TGCGCCAGCAGCTTCTCCGGGGTCGGCTCTGAAGCTTTCTTT
J gene: TRBJ1-6; V gene: TRBV25-1; D gene: NA; clone size: NA; CDR3 protein: CASRRSNNSPLHF; CDR3 DNA: TGTGCCAGCCGCAGGTCGAATAATTCACCCCTCCACTTT
J gene: TRBJ1-1; V gene: TRBV5-1; D gene: NA; clone size: few; CDR3 protein: CASSLEGSVNTEAFF; CDR3 DNA: TGCGCCAGCAGCTTGGAGGGCAGCGTGAACACTGAAGCTTTCTTT
J gene: TRBJ1-2; V gene: TRBV14; D gene: NA; clone size: few; CDR3 protein: CASSQDVDIYGYTF; CDR3 DNA: TGTGCCAGCAGCCAAGATGTGGACATCTATGGCTACACCTTC
J gene: TRBJ1-4; V gene: TRBV18; D gene: NA; clone size: once; CDR3 protein: CASSPAGLNEKLFF; CDR3 DNA: TGTGCCAGCTCACCTGCCGGACTTAATGAAAAACTGTTTTTT
J gene: TRBJ1-4; V gene: TRBV28; D gene: TRBD1; clone size: NA; CDR3 protein: CASSLGQGRKLFF; CDR3 DNA: TGTGCCAGCAGTTTGGGACAGGGCAGAAAACTGTTTTTT
J gene: TRBJ2-7; V gene: TRBV13; D gene: NA; clone size: NA; CDR3 protein: CASSKRGAGSYEQYF; CDR3 DNA: TGTGCCAGCAGCAAGAGGGGTGCAGGCTCCTACGAGCAGTACTTC
J gene: TRBJ1-5; V gene: TRBV18; D gene: NA; clone size: NA; CDR3 protein: CASSLAGQNSNQPQHF; CDR3 DNA: TGTGCCAGCTCACTAGCGGGACAAAATAGCAATCAGCCCCAGCATTTT
J gene: TRBJ2-1; V gene: TRBV2; D gene: NA; clone size: NA; CDR3 protein: CASSEAPATDEQFF; CDR3 DNA: TGTGCCAGCAGTGAAGCGCCAGCTACGGATGAGCAGTTCTTC
J gene: TRBJ1-6; V gene: TRBV6-5; D gene: NA; clone size: NA; CDR3 protein: CASRVGGSYNSPLHF; CDR3 DNA: TGTGCCAGCCGGGTAGGGGGGTCCTATAATTCACCCCTCCACTTT
J gene: TRBJ1-2; V gene: TRBV28; D gene: TRBD1; clone size: NA; CDR3 protein: CASRGNRGANYGYTF; CDR3 DNA: TGTGCCAGCAGGGGGAACAGGGGCGCTAACTATGGCTACACCTTC
J gene: TRBJ1-1; V gene: TRBV5-5; D gene: TRBD1; clone size: NA; CDR3 protein: CASSLVGQGVTEAFF; CDR3 DNA: TGTGCCAGCAGCTTGGTGGGACAGGGTGTCACTGAAGCTTTCTTT
J gene: TRBJ2-7; V gene: TRBV13; D gene: TRBD2; clone size: NA; CDR3 protein: CASSLRVGVERGSYEQYF; CDR3 DNA: TGTGCCAGCAGCTTAAGAGTGGGAGTTGAGCGGGGCTCCTACGAGCAGTACTTC
J gene: TRBJ1-2; V gene: TRBV13; D gene: TRBD1; clone size: NA; CDR3 protein: CASSSTTGGEGGYTF; CDR3 DNA: TGTGCCAGCAGCTCTACAACAGGGGGCGAAGGTGGCTACACCTTC
J gene: TRBJ1-2; V gene: TRBV5-1; D gene: NA; clone size: NA; CDR3 protein: CASTDPGLGAYGYTF; CDR3 DNA: TGCGCCAGCACGGACCCGGGCCTTGGGGCCTATGGCTACACCTTC
J gene: TRBJ1-5; V gene: TRBV30; D gene: NA; clone size: NA; CDR3 protein: CAWSVRGAKNQPQHF; CDR3 DNA: TGTGCCTGGAGTGTACGGGGGGCTAAAAATCAGCCCCAGCATTTT
J gene: TRBJ2-7; V gene: TRBV25-1; D gene: TRBD1; clone size: NA; CDR3 protein: CASSEWDSTYEQYF; CDR3 DNA: TGTGCCAGCAGTGAGTGGGACAGTACCTACGAGCAGTACTTC
J gene: TRBJ1-1; V gene: TRBV5-1; D gene: TRBD1; clone size: NA; CDR3 protein: CASQPTGGLNTEAFF; CDR3 DNA: TGCGCCAGCCAACCGACAGGGGGATTGAACACTGAAGCTTTCTTT
J gene: TRBJ1-4; V gene: TRBV7-9; D gene: NA; clone size: once; CDR3 protein: CASSSTDPPTEREKLFF; CDR3 DNA: TGTGCCAGCAGCTCGACGGACCCCCCGACGGAGAGGGAAAAACTGTTTTTT